The 23 T cell receptor beta chains below come from one sample, sequenced in a study of CD8 T cells in ankylosing spondylitis. TCRdb re-called the 5' RACE reads through MiXCR, storing one row per CDR3 protein. The sample contains some 220,000 distinct CDR3 sequences, 7.5% to 9.5% of which appear only once. Input material: blood, either unsorted or a sorted T cell fraction (not recorded which). Receptors originate from a female donor with ankylosing spondylitis or in good health (not recorded which).

This clonotype was seen ten or more times. The chain joins TRBV24-1 to TRBJ2-1, with 9 positions matching TRBD1. The CDR3 spans 14 residues. V lost 4 bases to trimming and J lost 10 bases; unmatched junction nucleotides: 7. Germline CDR1 is KGHDR and CDR2 is SFDVKD. The CDR3 bases are TGTGCCACCAGTGACTGGACAGGGGCCGGAGAGCAGTTCTTC. Translation gives CATSDWTGAGEQFF.

Points on this clonotype: A much larger clone is a single base away; this may be a read error. The chain links TRBV29-1 to TRBJ2-7, with D perhaps TRBD2 (5 bases). The germline V gene encodes CDR1 SQVTM and CDR2 ANQGSEA. The V gene lost 0 bases and the J gene lost 6 bases, with 18 bases spanning the gap. The length of the CDR3 is 15 residues. The CDR3 bases are TGCAGCGTTGAAGATGGAGGACTGACCTCCCGCGAGCAGTACTTC. Protein product: CSVEDGGLTSREQYF.

The table lists this clonotype with many counts. The chain recombines TRBV5-6 with TRBJ2-2; D is ambiguous. CDR1 is SGHDT, CDR2 YYEEEE, per germline. V lost 1 base and J 2 bases, leaving 12 bases between the germline ends. The CDR3 has 16 residues. The CDR3 DNA is TGTGCCAGCAGCTTGTTTGGCTGGGAAAACACCGGGGAGCTGTTTTTT. Translated: CASSLFGWENTGELFF.

Many counts were recorded for this clonotype. V gene TRBV6-1 combines with J gene TRBJ2-2; D possibly corresponds to TRBD1 (5 bases). The germline V gene encodes CDR1 MNHNS and CDR2 SASEGT. The ends were cut back, 7 bases at V and 2 bases at J, with 23 bases in the middle. The CDR3 covers 18 residues. CDR3 coding DNA: TGTGCCAGCACCGTGGCCAGGGCACCTTACCTCAACACCGGGGAGCTGTTTTTT. Translating it yields CASTVARAPYLNTGELFF.

V usage is TRBV5-1 and J usage is TRBJ2-1; 15 nucleotides align to TRBD2. CDR1 and CDR2 from the germline V gene are SGHRS and YFSETQ. This CDR3 region has 16 residues. Trimming at V came to 4 bases and at J to 7 bases, leaving 6 bases not matched to a gene. This CDR3 reads CASSRGLAGGLNEQFF. CDR3 coding DNA: TGCGCCAGCAGCCGCGGACTAGCGGGAGGGCTAAATGAGCAGTTCTTC. The full variable domain, in which reference TRBV5-1 and TRBJ2-1 provide the parts outside the CDR3, is KAGVTQTPRYLIKTRGQQVTLSCSPISGHRSVSWYQQTPGQGLQFLFEYFSETQRNKGNFPGRFSGRQFSNSRSEMNVSTLELGDSALYLCASSRGLAGGLNEQFFGPGTRLTVL.

This clonotype has ten or more counts. The chain links TRBV12-3 or TRBV12-4 to TRBJ1-1; 7 bases are a match to TRBD1. The CDR3 is 16 amino acids. V dropped 6 bases and J dropped 2; count of bases not matched to a gene: 12. CDR3 loop: CASSPHPGQKNTEAFF. The CDR3 DNA follows: TGTGCCAGCAGCCCCCACCCGGGACAGAAAAACACTGAAGCTTTCTTT.

The genes are TRBV7-2 and TRBJ1-2; D remains ambiguous. V lost 5 bases and J 3 bases, leaving 7 bases between the germline ends. The CDR3 covers 12 residues. Germline lookup yields CDR1 SGHTA and CDR2 FQGNSA. CDR3 bases: TGTGCCAGCAGCCATGGGGACTATGGCTACACCTTC. Amino acids: CASSHGDYGYTF.

Many counts were recorded for this clonotype. The chain couples TRBV5-1 to TRBJ2-3; either TRBD1 or TRBD2 may supply D (5 bases each). The CDR3 is made up of 14 amino acids. Trimming pared 4 bases from V and 6 bases from J, leaving 15 bases between. CDR1 is SGHRS and CDR2 is YFSETQ in the germline V gene. The CDR3 DNA reads as TGCGCCAGCAGCCCCCGGGACCCCAGGGATACGCAGTATTTT. Translation: CASSPRDPRDTQYF.

This clonotype was recorded at least ten times. The V gene is TRBV5-1, the J gene TRBJ1-4; D remains unclear. Germline loops: CDR1 SGHRS, CDR2 YFSETQ. Trimming left V 6 bases short and J 8 bases short, with 20 bases between. This CDR3 has 15 residues. This chain's CDR3 is CASTADWPFREKLFF. Here the CDR3 DNA reads TGCGCCAGCACCGCCGATTGGCCCTTCAGAGAAAAACTGTTTTTT.

This clonotype was observed many times. The chain links TRBV6-1 to TRBJ2-5, with 7 bases matching TRBD1. Losses at the gene ends were 6 bases for V and 4 bases for J; bases not matched to a gene: 8. Germline V gene sequence: CDR1 MNHNS, CDR2 SASEGT. The CDR3 consists of 14 residues. CDR3 protein: CASSRQGQTETQYF. CDR3 DNA sequence: TGTGCCAGCAGCCGTCAGGGACAGACAGAGACCCAGTACTTC.

This clonotype was counted ten times or more. The chain carries TRBV7-8 and TRBJ2-2; 7 nucleotides match TRBD2. This CDR3 is built from 15 residues. Germline CDR1 is SGHVS and CDR2 is FQNEAQ. With 5 bases clipped from V and 5 bases from J, the junction kept 8 bases outside the gene matches. Here the CDR3 DNA reads TGTGCCAGCAGCACGGTGGGGGGGTGGACCGGGGAGCTGTTTTTT. It codes for CASSTVGGWTGELFF.

J is TRBJ2-1 and V is TRBV19, with D perhaps given as TRBD1 or TRBD2 (6 bases each). In germline, CDR1 is LNHDA, CDR2 SQIVND (reference sequence). V was shortened by 6 bases and J by 8 bases, with 17 bases between the two germline ends. The CDR3 contains 14 residues. CDR3 DNA sequence: TGTGCCAGTAGCCCGAGGGGGAGGAGCGATGAGCAGTTCTTC. Protein: CASSPRGRSDEQFF.

This clonotype was found many times. The chain joins TRBV3-1 to TRBJ1-5; 8 bases fit TRBD1. This CDR3 region has 16 residues. Germline V gives CDR1 LGHDT, CDR2 YNNKEL (reference sequence). Germline trimming cut 1 base from V and 5 bases from J; bases unmatched to any gene: 7. The CDR3 protein is CASSQGSGQGYQPQHF. In DNA form, the CDR3 reads TGTGCCAGCAGCCAAGGGTCTGGACAGGGATATCAGCCCCAGCATTTT.

This clonotype has a count of ten or more. The rearrangement links TRBV15 to TRBJ2-7; TRBD2 aligns across 10 bases. Trimming at V came to 3 bases and at J to 6 bases, leaving 8 bases not matched to a gene. This CDR3 spans 15 amino acids. Germline V gene lookup returns CDR1 LNHNV and CDR2 YYDKDF (reference sequence). CDR3 amino acids: CATSSASGRASEQYF. For the CDR3, the DNA is TGTGCCACCAGCAGTGCCAGCGGGAGGGCTAGCGAGCAGTACTTC.

This clonotype was observed a few times. The genes are TRBV7-2 and TRBJ1-2; a weak D match, TRBD1 (5 bases). CDR1 SGHTA and CDR2 FQGNSA come from the germline V gene. The CDR3 is 15 residues long. V dropped 2 bases and J dropped 3 bases, with 13 bases sitting between them. CDR3 DNA sequence: TGTGCCAGCAGCTTATTGAGGGGAAGGGACTATGGCTACACCTTC. Its protein product is CASSLLRGRDYGYTF.

The table lists this clonotype with many counts. The V call is TRBV19, the J call TRBJ2-5; a weak D match, TRBD1 (6 bases). There are 14 residues in the CDR3. Germline loops: CDR1 LNHDA, CDR2 SQIVND (reference sequence). With 5 bases removed from V and 0 bases from J, the gap between germline ends came to 10 bases. CDR3 sequence: CASSVGQNQETQYF. DNA for the CDR3: TGTGCCAGTAGTGTCGGACAGAACCAAGAGACCCAGTACTTC.

This clonotype was detected many times. This chain joins TRBV29-1 and TRBJ2-5; D might be TRBD1 (6 bases). This CDR3 contains 13 residues. With 7 bases removed from V and 0 bases from J, the gap between germline ends came to 12 bases. Per the germline V gene, CDR1 is SQVTM and CDR2 is ANQGSEA. CDR3 in DNA: TGCAGCGCGTCTAGGGGGAACCAAGAGACCCAGTACTTC. Translated: CSASRGNQETQYF.

This clonotype was seen only a few times. The chain's CDR3 is CASSLSRGNYGYTF. The DNA for the CDR3 is TGTGCCAGCAGCTTAAGCAGGGGGAACTATGGCTACACCTTC. The V and J genes are TRBV7-2 and TRBJ1-2, with 7 bases identical to TRBD1. This CDR3 is 14 amino acids long. Looked up from germline, CDR1 is SGHTA and CDR2 is FQGNSA. After removal of 2 bases from V and 2 bases from J, the junction contained 2 bases not matched to a gene. The complete variable domain, with remaining parts taken from reference TRBV7-2 and TRBJ1-2, reads GAGVSQSPSNKVTEKGKDVELRCDPISGHTALYWYRQSLGQGLEFLIYFQGNSAPDKSGLPSDRFSAERTGGSVSTLTIQRTQQEDSAVYLCASSLSRGNYGYTFGSGTRLTVV.

This clonotype came up many times. This chain links TRBV20-1 with TRBJ2-3; 8 bases match TRBD2. Germline loops: CDR1 DFQATT, CDR2 SNEGSKA (reference sequence). The CDR3 length is 17 residues. Trimming cost V 5 bases and J 0 bases; bases outside gene matches: 13. The CDR3 loop reads CSARPRGSGTSTDTQYF. CDR3 DNA: TGCAGTGCTCGGCCCCGGGGTAGCGGGACTAGCACAGATACGCAGTATTTT.

In its sample, this clonotype was seen many times. The chain recombines TRBV5-5 with TRBJ1-1, with D perhaps TRBD1 (5 bases). The CDR3 spans 14 residues. Per the germline V gene, CDR1 is SGHKS and CDR2 is YYEKEE (reference sequence). Trimming cost V 3 bases and J 7 bases, with 16 bases left between them. CDR3 loop: CASSSVWGSSEAFF. CDR3 bases: TGTGCCAGCAGCTCGGTCTGGGGGTCGAGTGAAGCTTTCTTT.

The chain combines TRBV10-3 with TRBJ1-1; 7 bases map to TRBD1. The V gene's germline CDR1 is ENHRY and CDR2 SYGVKD. This CDR3 comprises 13 residues. Trimming took 7 bases from V and 5 from J; bases not matched to a gene: 7. The CDR3 here is CAITQTGRTEAFF. In DNA, the CDR3 is TGTGCCATCACTCAGACAGGGAGGACTGAAGCTTTCTTT.

This clonotype was recorded once. A much bigger clone sits one base away, suggesting this may be a read error. The V call is TRBV18, the J call TRBJ1-2; 9 positions match TRBD1. The CDR3 contains 18 residues. Germline V gene sequence: CDR1 KGHSH, CDR2 LQKENI. The CDR3 region is CASSPLKLDRGFDYVYTF. In DNA form, the CDR3 reads TGTGCCAGCTCACCCTTAAAATTGGACAGGGGCTTCGACTATGTCTACACCTTC.

There are many counts of this clonotype. The rearrangement joins TRBV12-3 or TRBV12-4 to TRBJ1-6; no reliable D call. There are 13 residues in the CDR3. V lost 4 bases, J lost 4 bases, and 5 bases lay in between. CDR3 sequence: CASSSRYNSPLHF. CDR3 DNA: TGTGCCAGCAGTTCCCGGTATAATTCACCCCTCCACTTT.